These 24 T cell receptor beta chains originate from one sample sequenced in a study of siplizumab effects on memory and regulatory T cells. As described, mixed lymphocyte reaction cells underwent coculture at 37°C for a duration of five to seven days. Their antigens are not known. The data were produced by immunoSEQ multiplex PCR, yet TCRdb's version contains in-frame clones alone and is incomplete. Of about 14,000 clones in the sample, approximately 48% are singletons; the top ten hold roughly 8.7%. Sequenced input: CFSE-low (dividing) CD4+ T cells sorted from an allogeneic mixed lymphocyte reaction. These receptors were taken from a human donor in good health; the cells came from an allogeneic mixed lymphocyte reaction.

This clone showed up just a few times. The chain links TRBV15 to TRBJ1-4; possible D gene TRBD1, 5 bases. The CDR3 has 15 residues. Germline-derived CDR1 and CDR2 are LNHNV and YYDKDF (reference sequence). The ends were cut back, 5 bases at V and 8 bases at J, with 18 bases in the middle. The CDR3 bases are TGTGCCACCAGCGTACTAGGGGCGATCGGGGAAAAACTGTTTTTT. Its protein product is CATSVLGAIGEKLFF.

The chain combines TRBV6-1 with TRBJ1-1; 7 nucleotides match TRBD1. CDR3 length equals 13 residues. The V and J ends lost 5 bases and 4 bases, in that order; junction bases with no gene match: 4. Germline-derived CDR1 and CDR2 are MNHNS and SASEGT. The CDR3 nucleotides read TGTGCCAGCAGTTCCGGGACAGTCACTGAAGCTTTCTTT. Protein: CASSSGTVTEAFF.

The V call is TRBV7-9, the J call TRBJ1-6; D remains ambiguous. CDR3 length: 16 amino acids. Germline V gives CDR1 SEHNR, CDR2 FQNEAQ (reference sequence). V was clipped by 0 bases and J by 7 bases, with 13 bases between them. This CDR3 reads CASSLASGLGNSPLHF. CDR3 nucleotides: TGTGCCAGCAGCTTAGCGTCCGGGCTCGGGAATTCACCCCTCCACTTT.

This chain uses TRBV30 with TRBJ1-6; TRBD1 matches 11 bases. V shed 1 base, J shed 14 bases, and the junction held 10 bases outside the gene matches. The CDR3 spans 15 residues. Germline V gene data show CDR1 as GTSNPN and CDR2 as SVGIG (reference sequence). CDR3: CAWSGSRTGGFTLHF. The CDR3, as DNA: TGTGCCTGGAGTGGAAGTAGGACAGGGGGCTTCACCCTCCACTTT.

As DNA, the CDR3 is TGTGCCAGCAGGGATCCTCAGGGAGAACTGTTTTTT. Translated: CASRDPQGELFF. The chain links TRBV2 to TRBJ1-4; TRBD1 is a possible D gene (5 bases). There are 12 residues in the CDR3. V gave up 6 bases and J gave up 12 bases, with 14 bases separating them. Per the germline V gene, CDR1 is SNHLY and CDR2 is FYNNEI.

The chain has TRBV7-2 and TRBJ2-7; D gene uncertain. This CDR3 is 14 amino acids long. V was trimmed by 3 bases and J by 0 bases, leaving 9 bases between them. Per germline, CDR1 SGHTA and CDR2 FQGNSA. The CDR3 reads CASSFADGSYEQYF. CDR3 coding DNA: TGTGCCAGCAGCTTTGCCGACGGCTCCTACGAGCAGTACTTC.

This clone was counted a few times. Sequence at one end of the junction differs from germline and may be a read error. The CDR3 spells CASSLGLGAETQYF. CDR3 DNA: TGTGCTAGCAGCTTAGGCTTGGGGGCAGAGACCCAGTACTTC. V usage is TRBV7-7 and J usage is TRBJ2-5; TRBD1 is a possible D gene (6 bases). Germline V lookup: CDR1 SSHAT, CDR2 FNYEAQ (reference sequence). The CDR3 sequence is 14 residues long. The variable domain in full, completed from reference TRBV7-7 and TRBJ2-5, reads GAGVSQSPRYKVTKRGQDVTLRCDPISSHATLYWYQQALGQGPEFLTYFNYEAQPDKSGLPSDRFSAERPEGSISTLTIQRTEQRDSAMYRCASSLGLGAETQYFGPGTRLLVL.

The V and J genes are TRBV6-5 and TRBJ1-5, with D maybe TRBD1 (6 bases). This CDR3 is built from 12 residues. V was pared by 8 bases and J by 7 bases, with 12 bases between. Germline V gene data show CDR1 as MNHEY and CDR2 as SVGAGI. The CDR3 loop is CASSRGGQPQHF. The CDR3, as DNA: TGTGCCAGCTCCCGGGGGGGCCAGCCCCAGCATTTT.

The CDR3 protein is CASSPRTQNTEAFF. The CDR3, as DNA: TGTGCCAGCTCACCTCGGACTCAGAACACTGAAGCTTTCTTT. The J gene is TRBJ1-1, the V gene TRBV18; D remains unclear. Germline V gene sequence: CDR1 KGHSH, CDR2 LQKENI. This CDR3 comprises 14 residues. Trimming took off 3 bases at V and 1 base at J, with 9 bases between the two ends.

This clone is judged medium-sized. This chain connects TRBV5-1 to TRBJ1-4; D unclear. V dropped 0 bases and J dropped 7 bases, with 13 bases sitting between them. Germline V CDR1 and CDR2: SGHRS, YFSETQ. The CDR3 runs 15 residues. The CDR3 sequence: CASSLGTSGREKLFF. CDR3 DNA sequence: TGCGCCAGCAGCTTGGGGACTTCAGGACGTGAAAAACTGTTTTTT.

The V gene is TRBV18, the J gene TRBJ2-2; maybe TRBD1 (6 bases). The CDR3 consists of 15 residues. Germline lookup yields CDR1 KGHSH and CDR2 LQKENI. V dropped 1 base and J dropped 4 bases, with 10 bases sitting between them. CDR3 bases: TGTGCCAGCTCACCACTCCTACAGGGCACCGGGGAGCTGTTTTTT. It translates to CASSPLLQGTGELFF.

CDR3 sequence reads: CASSPFGLSGTLNSPLHF. In DNA form, the CDR3 reads TGTGCCAGCAGCCCGTTTGGATTATCGGGGACGCTAAATTCACCCCTCCACTTT. V gene TRBV7-8 combines with J gene TRBJ1-6, with D tentatively TRBD1 (5 bases). Per germline, CDR1 SGHVS and CDR2 FQNEAQ. Trimming shortened V by 5 bases and J by 7 bases, and 24 bases separated the two germline ends. The CDR3 is made up of 18 amino acids.

In this sample, this clone turned up a few times. This chain uses TRBV15 with TRBJ2-1; 10 nucleotides agree with TRBD2. CDR1 and CDR2 from the germline V gene are LNHNV and YYDKDF (reference sequence). This CDR3 spans 14 amino acids. Unmatched junction bases numbered 3, after V lost 7 bases and J lost 3 bases. The CDR3 DNA reads as TGTGCCACCAAGCGGGGGGGCGTCTACAATGAGCAGTTCTTC. It codes for CATKRGGVYNEQFF.

This chain uses TRBV6-1 with TRBJ1-1; D is ambiguous. Germline lookup yields CDR1 MNHNS and CDR2 SASEGT. V dropped 5 bases and J dropped 2 bases, with 9 bases sitting between them. This CDR3 is 13 amino acids long. CDR3 sequence reads: CASSKGPNTEAFF. The CDR3 DNA is TGTGCCAGCAGTAAAGGACCCAACACTGAAGCTTTCTTT.

Judged by abundance, this clone is medium-sized. CDR3 residues: CASTPHGGVNYGYTF. CDR3 bases: TGTGCCAGCACCCCACACGGGGGGGTAAACTATGGCTACACCTTC. J is TRBJ1-2 and V is TRBV6-5, with D perhaps TRBD1 (5 bases). V was trimmed by 7 bases and J by 2 bases, leaving 17 bases between them. Germline CDR1 is MNHEY and CDR2 is SVGAGI. The CDR3 is 15 amino acids.

This CDR3 reads CASSRNRATDTQYF. CDR3 nucleotide sequence: TGTGCCAGCAGCCGAAACCGGGCCACAGATACGCAGTATTTT. The J gene is TRBJ2-3, the V gene TRBV2; D is undetermined. The CDR3 sequence is 14 residues long. Germline-derived CDR1 and CDR2 are SNHLY and FYNNEI. V lost 6 bases and J 2 bases, leaving 12 bases between the germline ends.

The chain links TRBV29-1 to TRBJ2-3; D is uncertain. Trimming stripped 4 bases from V and 2 bases from J, with 16 bases between. This CDR3 has 15 residues. CDR1 is SQVTM and CDR2 is ANQGSEA in the germline V gene. The CDR3 region is CSVASPRLNTDTQYF. The CDR3 bases are TGCAGCGTTGCCAGCCCCCGCCTTAACACAGATACGCAGTATTTT.

The rearrangement links TRBV5-1 to TRBJ2-6; D gene ambiguous. Germline-derived CDR1 and CDR2 are SGHRS and YFSETQ. The CDR3 totals 16 residues. Trimming removed 4 bases from V and 0 bases from J, with 11 bases in between. For the CDR3, the DNA is TGCGCCAGCAGCCTTTCAGGAAACTCTGGGGCCAACGTCCTGACTTTC. Translation: CASSLSGNSGANVLTF.

Only a few counts were recorded for this clone. This chain uses TRBV5-1 with TRBJ2-7; 9 bases are shared with TRBD2. J lost 6 bases, V lost 5 bases, and 9 bases had no gene match. Germline V gene sequence: CDR1 SGHRS, CDR2 YFSETQ. CDR3 length: 14 residues. CDR3 protein: CASSSAGGPLEQYF. CDR3 bases: TGCGCCAGCAGTTCGGCGGGAGGGCCCCTCGAGCAGTACTTC.

The chain employs TRBV4-2 and TRBJ2-3, with 8 bases identical to TRBD2. This CDR3 contains 17 residues. V lost 0 bases and J lost 6; bases outside the gene matches: 11. The germline gives CDR1 LGHNA, CDR2 YNFKEQ. The CDR3 reads CASSQEGGRGGRDTQYF. The CDR3 coding sequence is TGTGCCAGCAGCCAAGAGGGAGGCCGGGGGGGCCGTGATACGCAGTATTTT.

The chain uses TRBV11-1 and TRBJ2-5; 7 positions agree with TRBD1. CDR3 size: 13 residues. Germline lookup yields CDR1 SGHAT and CDR2 FQDESV (reference sequence). V trimming: 1 base; J trimming: 5 bases; junction bases outside the gene matches: 1. The CDR3 is CASSLGGGETQYF. The CDR3 coding sequence is TGTGCCAGCAGCTTAGGAGGGGGCGAGACCCAGTACTTC.

This clone has a handful of counts. The J gene is TRBJ2-1, the V gene TRBV11-3; no firm D call. The CDR3 is made up of 16 amino acids. The V end was cut by 4 bases, the J end by 0 bases, with 13 bases between. Germline V gene lookup returns CDR1 SGHNT and CDR2 YENEEA. For the CDR3, the DNA is TGTGCCAGCAGCTCCCATTCTGAGGACTCCTACAATGAGCAGTTCTTC. Residues: CASSSHSEDSYNEQFF.

The V call is TRBV2, the J call TRBJ1-1, with a tentative D call TRBD1 (5 bases). This CDR3 is 13 amino acids long. From germline, CDR1 is SNHLY and CDR2 FYNNEI. Trimming removed 6 bases at V and 5 bases at J, with 13 bases between. The chain's CDR3 is CASSGGGMTEAFF. The CDR3 DNA sequence: TGTGCCAGCAGCGGGGGAGGGATGACTGAAGCTTTCTTT.

This clone was recorded a few times. The chain recombines TRBV19 with TRBJ2-1; D remains ambiguous. Germline-derived CDR1 and CDR2 are LNHDA and SQIVND (reference sequence). Trimming cost V 3 bases and J 4 bases, with 13 bases left between them. The CDR3 spans 15 residues. Here the CDR3 DNA reads TGTGCCAGTAGTATCCCGGTTTGGGGATACAATGAGCAGTTCTTC. This translates into CASSIPVWGYNEQFF.